The TCR beta chain described here comes from a study of beta chain features in type 1 diabetes. Study-wide findings and caveats: TCRB CDR3s from Type 1 diabetes patients were moderately but significantly shorter in all four CD4+ subsets. Small HLA sub-analyses could not settle whether HLA shapes TCRB rearrangement. Healthy donors had naive, central memory and Treg TCRB repertoires that appeared less similar than those seen among patients.

Donors contributed one heparinised blood draw apiece, averaging approximately 0.12 L. This clone was seen a handful of times. The antigen is unknown. CDR3 length: 16 amino acids. Germline V gene data show CDR1 as SGHAT and CDR2 as FQNNGV. The V segment lost 3 bases and the J segment 7 bases; nucleotides outside the gene matches: 8. What was sequenced were expressed TCRB transcripts, since all of the isolated RNA had been reverse transcribed. The repertoire was sequenced with immunoSEQ multiplex PCR; TCRdb's copy has only in-frame clones and lacks some. The table has about 400,000 clones, around 12% seen once.

The chain joins TRBV11-2 to TRBJ2-1, with 11 bases aligning to TRBD2. The sequenced material came from naive CD4+ T cells from blood. This receptor was identified in a woman aged 18-30 years with type 1 diabetes. This CDR3 reads CASSFISGGAKNEQFF. As DNA, the CDR3 is TGTGCCAGCAGCTTTATTAGCGGGGGGGCGAAGAATGAGCAGTTCTTC.